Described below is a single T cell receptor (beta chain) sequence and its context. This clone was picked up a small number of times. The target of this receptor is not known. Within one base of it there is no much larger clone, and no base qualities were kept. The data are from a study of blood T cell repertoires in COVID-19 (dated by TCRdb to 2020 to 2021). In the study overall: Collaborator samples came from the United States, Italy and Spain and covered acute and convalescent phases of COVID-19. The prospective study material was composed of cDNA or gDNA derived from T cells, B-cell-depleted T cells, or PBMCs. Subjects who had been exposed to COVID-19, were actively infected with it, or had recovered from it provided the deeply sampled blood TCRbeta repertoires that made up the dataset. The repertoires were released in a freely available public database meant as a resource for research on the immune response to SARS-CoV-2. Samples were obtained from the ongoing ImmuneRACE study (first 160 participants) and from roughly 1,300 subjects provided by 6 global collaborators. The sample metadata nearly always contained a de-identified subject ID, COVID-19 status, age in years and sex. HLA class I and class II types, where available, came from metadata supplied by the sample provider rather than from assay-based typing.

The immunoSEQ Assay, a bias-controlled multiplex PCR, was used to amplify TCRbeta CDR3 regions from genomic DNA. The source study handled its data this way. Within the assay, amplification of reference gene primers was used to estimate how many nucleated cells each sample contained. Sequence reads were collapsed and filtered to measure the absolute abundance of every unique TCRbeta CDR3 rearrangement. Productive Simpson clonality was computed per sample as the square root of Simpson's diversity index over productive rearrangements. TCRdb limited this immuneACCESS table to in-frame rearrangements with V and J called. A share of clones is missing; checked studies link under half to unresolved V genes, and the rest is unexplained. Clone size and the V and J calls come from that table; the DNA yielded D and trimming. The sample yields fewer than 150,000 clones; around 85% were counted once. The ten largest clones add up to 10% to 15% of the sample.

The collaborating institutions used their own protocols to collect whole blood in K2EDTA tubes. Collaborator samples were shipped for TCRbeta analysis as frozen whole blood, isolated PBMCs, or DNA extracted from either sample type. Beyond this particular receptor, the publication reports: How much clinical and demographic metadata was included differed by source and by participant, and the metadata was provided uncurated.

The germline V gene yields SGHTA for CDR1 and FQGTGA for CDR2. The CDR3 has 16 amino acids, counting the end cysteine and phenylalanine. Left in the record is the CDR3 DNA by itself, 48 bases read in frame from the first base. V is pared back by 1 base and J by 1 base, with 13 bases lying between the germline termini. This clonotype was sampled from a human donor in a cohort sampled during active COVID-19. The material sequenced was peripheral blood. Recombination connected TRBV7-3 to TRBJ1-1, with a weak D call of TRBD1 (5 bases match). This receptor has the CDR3 CASSLRGDLENTEAFF. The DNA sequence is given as TGTGCCAGCAGCTTAAGGGGGGACCTGGAGAACACTGAAGCTTTCTTT.